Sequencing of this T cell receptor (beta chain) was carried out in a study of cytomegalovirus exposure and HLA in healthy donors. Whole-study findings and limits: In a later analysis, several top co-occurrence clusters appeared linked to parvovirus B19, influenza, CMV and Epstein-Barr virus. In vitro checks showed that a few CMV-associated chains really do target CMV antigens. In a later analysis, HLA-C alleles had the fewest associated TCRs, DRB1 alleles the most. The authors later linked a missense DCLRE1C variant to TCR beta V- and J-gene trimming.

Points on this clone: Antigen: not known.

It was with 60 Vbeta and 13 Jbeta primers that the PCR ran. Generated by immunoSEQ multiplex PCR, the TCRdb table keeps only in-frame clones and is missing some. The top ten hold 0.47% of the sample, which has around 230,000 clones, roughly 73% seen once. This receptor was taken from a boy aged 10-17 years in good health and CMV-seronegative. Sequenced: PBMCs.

The CDR3 loop reads CASSLPYSNTEAFF. The CDR3, as DNA: TGTGCCAGCAGCTTACCGTACTCGAACACTGAAGCTTTCTTT. The chain has TRBV7-9 and TRBJ1-1, with no clear D. Trimming stripped 2 bases from V and 1 base from J, with 8 bases between. This CDR3 spans 14 amino acids. The germline V gene encodes CDR1 SEHNR and CDR2 FQNEAQ (reference sequence).